The table lists the clone carrying this TCR beta chain with many counts. TCRdb analysed the 5' RACE reads with MiXCR anew, one entry per CDR3 protein. The sample records 130,000 or so distinct CDR3 sequences, around 7% being singletons. These data come from a study of CD8 T cells in ankylosing spondylitis. This sequence originates from a male donor with ankylosing spondylitis or in good health (not recorded which). The sequenced sample was blood, either unsorted or a sorted T cell fraction (not recorded which).

The CDR3: CASSWGLAGSYEQYF. The CDR3 bases are TGTGCCAGCAGTTGGGGGCTAGCGGGGTCCTACGAGCAGTACTTC. The chain couples TRBV27 to TRBJ2-7; 9 bases are a match to TRBD2. This CDR3 region has 15 residues. Germline CDR1 is MNHEY and CDR2 is SMNVEV (reference sequence). V lost 4 bases to trimming and J lost 1 base; unmatched junction nucleotides: 5.